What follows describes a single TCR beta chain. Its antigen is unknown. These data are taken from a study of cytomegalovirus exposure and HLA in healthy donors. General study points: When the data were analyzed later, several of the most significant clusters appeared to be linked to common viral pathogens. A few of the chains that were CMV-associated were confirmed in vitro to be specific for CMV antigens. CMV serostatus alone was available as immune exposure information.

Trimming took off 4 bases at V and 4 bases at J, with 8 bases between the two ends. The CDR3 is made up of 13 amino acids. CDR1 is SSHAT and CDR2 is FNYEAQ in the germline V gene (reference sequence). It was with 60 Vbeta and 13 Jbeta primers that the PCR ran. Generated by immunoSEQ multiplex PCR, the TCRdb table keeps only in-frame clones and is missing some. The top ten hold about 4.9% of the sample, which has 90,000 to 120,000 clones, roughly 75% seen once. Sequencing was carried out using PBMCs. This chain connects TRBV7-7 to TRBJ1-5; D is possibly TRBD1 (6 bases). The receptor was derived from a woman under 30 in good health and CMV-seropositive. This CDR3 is CASSSDRNQPQHF. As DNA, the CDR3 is TGTGCCAGCAGCTCTGACAGGAATCAGCCCCAGCATTTT.